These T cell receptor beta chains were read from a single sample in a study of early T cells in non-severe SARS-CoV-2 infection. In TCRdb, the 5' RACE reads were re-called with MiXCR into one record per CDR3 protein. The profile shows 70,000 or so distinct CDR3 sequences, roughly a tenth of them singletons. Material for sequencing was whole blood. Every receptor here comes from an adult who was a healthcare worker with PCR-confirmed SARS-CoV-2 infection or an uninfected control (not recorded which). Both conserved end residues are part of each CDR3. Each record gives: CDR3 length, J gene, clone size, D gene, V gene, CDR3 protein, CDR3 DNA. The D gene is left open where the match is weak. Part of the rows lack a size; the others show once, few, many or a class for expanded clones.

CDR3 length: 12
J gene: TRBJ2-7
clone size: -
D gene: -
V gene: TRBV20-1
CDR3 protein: CSARDLTYEQYF
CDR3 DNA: TGCAGTGCTAGAGATCTGACCTACGAGCAGTACTTC

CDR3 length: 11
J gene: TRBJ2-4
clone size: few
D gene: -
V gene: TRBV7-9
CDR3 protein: CASSLGTFQYF
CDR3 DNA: TGTGCCAGCAGCCTGGGGACTTTCCAGTACTTC

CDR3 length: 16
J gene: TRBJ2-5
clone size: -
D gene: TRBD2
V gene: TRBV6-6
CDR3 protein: CASSSLQPGLVETRYF
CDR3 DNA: TGTGCCAGCAGCTCACTCCAGCCGGGACTAGTGGAGACCCGGTACTTC

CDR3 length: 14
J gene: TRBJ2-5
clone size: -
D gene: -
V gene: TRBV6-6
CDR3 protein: CASRPTGPHETQYF
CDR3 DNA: TGTGCCAGCAGGCCCACAGGGCCCCACGAGACCCAGTACTTC

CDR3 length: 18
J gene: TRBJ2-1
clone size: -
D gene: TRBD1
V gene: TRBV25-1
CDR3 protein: CASSGSRRGHSSYNEQFF
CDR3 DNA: TGTGCCAGCAGTGGATCAAGAAGGGGGCATAGCTCCTACAATGAGCAGTTCTTC

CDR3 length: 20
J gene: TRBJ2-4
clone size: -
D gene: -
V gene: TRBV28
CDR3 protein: CASSFGGWVSAGRAKNIQYF
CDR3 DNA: TGTGCCAGCAGTTTTGGGGGATGGGTCAGTGCGGGACGAGCCAAAAACATTCAGTACTTC

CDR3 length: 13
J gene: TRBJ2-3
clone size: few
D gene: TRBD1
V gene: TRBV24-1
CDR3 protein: CATRDRVTDTQYF
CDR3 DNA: TGTGCCACCAGGGACAGGGTCACAGATACGCAGTATTTT

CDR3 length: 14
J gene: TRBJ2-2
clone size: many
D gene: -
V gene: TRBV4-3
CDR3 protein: CASNSGTHTGELFF
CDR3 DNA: TGCGCCAGCAACTCCGGGACTCACACCGGGGAGCTGTTTTTT

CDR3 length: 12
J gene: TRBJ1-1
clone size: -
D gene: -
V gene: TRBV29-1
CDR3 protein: CSPTRENTEAFF
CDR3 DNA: TGCAGCCCCACTCGGGAGAACACTGAAGCTTTCTTT

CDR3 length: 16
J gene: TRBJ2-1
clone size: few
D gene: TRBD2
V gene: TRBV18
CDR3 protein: CASSPPSGRFYNEQFF
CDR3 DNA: TGTGCCAGCTCACCGCCTAGCGGGAGGTTCTACAATGAGCAGTTCTTC

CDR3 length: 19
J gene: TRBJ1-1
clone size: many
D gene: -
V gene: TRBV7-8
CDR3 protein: CASSFLHPGDWSMDTEAFF
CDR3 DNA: TGTGCCAGCAGCTTCCTTCATCCCGGGGATTGGAGTATGGACACTGAAGCTTTCTTT

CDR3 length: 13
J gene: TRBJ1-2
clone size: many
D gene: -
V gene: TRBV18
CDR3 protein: CASSPPLGYGYTF
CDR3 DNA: TGTGCCAGCTCACCACCACTAGGGTATGGCTACACCTTC

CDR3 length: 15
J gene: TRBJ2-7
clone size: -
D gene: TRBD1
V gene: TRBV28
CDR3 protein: CASRSPGTGSYEQYF
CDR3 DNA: TGTGCCAGCAGGAGCCCCGGGACAGGCTCCTACGAGCAGTACTTC

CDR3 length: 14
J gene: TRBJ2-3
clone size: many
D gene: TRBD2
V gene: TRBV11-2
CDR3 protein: CASSSSGGWDTQYF
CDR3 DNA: TGTGCCAGCAGCTCGAGCGGGGGGTGGGATACGCAGTATTTT

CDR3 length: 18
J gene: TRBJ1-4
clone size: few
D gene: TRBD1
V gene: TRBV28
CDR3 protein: CASSPSTGKIAANEKLFF
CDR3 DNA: TGTGCCAGCAGTCCCTCGACAGGGAAGATTGCAGCTAATGAAAAACTGTTTTTT

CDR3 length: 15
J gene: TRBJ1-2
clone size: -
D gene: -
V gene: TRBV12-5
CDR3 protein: CASGPLTSQGYGYTF
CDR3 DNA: TGTGCTAGTGGTCCCCTGACTTCCCAGGGCTATGGCTACACCTTC

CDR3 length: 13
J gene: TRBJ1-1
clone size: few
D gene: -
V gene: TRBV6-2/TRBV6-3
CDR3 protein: CASSYLTGQEAFF
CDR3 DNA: TGTGCCAGCAGTTACTTGACAGGACAGGAAGCTTTCTTT

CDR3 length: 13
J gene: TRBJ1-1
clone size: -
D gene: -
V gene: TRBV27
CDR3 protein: CASSIKQNTEAFF
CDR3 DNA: TGTGCCAGCAGTATCAAACAGAACACTGAAGCTTTCTTT

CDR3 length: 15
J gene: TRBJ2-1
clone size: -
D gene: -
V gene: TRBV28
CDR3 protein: CASSRKRGRVGEQFF
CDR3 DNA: TGTGCCAGCAGCCGAAAACGGGGGAGAGTCGGTGAGCAGTTCTTC

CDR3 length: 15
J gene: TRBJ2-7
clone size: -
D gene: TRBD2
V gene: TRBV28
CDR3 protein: CASSLGTSDYYEQYF
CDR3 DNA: TGTGCCAGCAGTTTGGGGACTAGCGACTACTACGAGCAGTACTTC

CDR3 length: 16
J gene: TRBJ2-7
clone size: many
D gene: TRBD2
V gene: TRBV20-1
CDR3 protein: CSARPRPGGRSPEQYF
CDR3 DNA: TGCAGTGCTAGACCCCGACCTGGCGGGAGGTCCCCCGAGCAGTACTTC

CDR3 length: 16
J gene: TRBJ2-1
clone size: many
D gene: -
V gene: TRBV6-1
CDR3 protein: CASSEPWVSRGSEQFF
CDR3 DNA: TGTGCCAGCAGTGAACCATGGGTCAGCCGGGGAAGTGAGCAGTTCTTC

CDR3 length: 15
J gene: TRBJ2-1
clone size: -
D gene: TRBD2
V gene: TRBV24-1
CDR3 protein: CTTGRSGSFDNEQFF
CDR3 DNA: TGTACCACCGGTCGTAGCGGGAGTTTCGACAATGAGCAGTTCTTC

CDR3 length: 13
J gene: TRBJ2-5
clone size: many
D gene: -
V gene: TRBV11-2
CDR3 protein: CASSWGIQETQYF
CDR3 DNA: TGTGCCAGCAGCTGGGGGATACAAGAGACCCAGTACTTC

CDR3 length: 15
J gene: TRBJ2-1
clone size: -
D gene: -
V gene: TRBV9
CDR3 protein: CASSAPGYADNEQFF
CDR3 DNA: TGTGCCAGCAGCGCCCCAGGCTATGCTGACAATGAGCAGTTCTTC

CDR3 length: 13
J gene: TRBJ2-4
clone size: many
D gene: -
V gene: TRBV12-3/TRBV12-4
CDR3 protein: CAIQTGAKNIQYF
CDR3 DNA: TGTGCCATCCAAACGGGGGCCAAAAACATTCAGTACTTC

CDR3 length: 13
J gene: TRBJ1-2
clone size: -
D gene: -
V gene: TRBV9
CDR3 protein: CASSVGGYYGYTF
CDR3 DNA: TGTGCCAGCAGCGTAGGAGGGTACTATGGCTACACCTTC

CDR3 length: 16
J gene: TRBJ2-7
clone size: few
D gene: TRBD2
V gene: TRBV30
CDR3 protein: CAWTSPGRGRGYEQYF
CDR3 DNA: TGTGCCTGGACCAGCCCAGGGAGGGGTAGGGGCTACGAGCAGTACTTC

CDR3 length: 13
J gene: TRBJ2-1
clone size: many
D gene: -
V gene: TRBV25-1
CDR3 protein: CASSEGRANEQFF
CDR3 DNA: TGTGCCAGCAGTGAGGGTCGGGCCAATGAGCAGTTCTTC

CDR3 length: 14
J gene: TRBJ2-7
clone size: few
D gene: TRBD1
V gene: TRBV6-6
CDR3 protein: CASGTGEGSYEQYF
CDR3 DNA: TGTGCCAGTGGAACAGGGGAAGGTTCCTACGAGCAGTACTTC

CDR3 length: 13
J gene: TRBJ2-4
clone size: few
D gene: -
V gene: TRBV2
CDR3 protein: CASSGISKNIQYF
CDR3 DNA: TGTGCCAGCAGTGGGATATCCAAAAACATTCAGTACTTC

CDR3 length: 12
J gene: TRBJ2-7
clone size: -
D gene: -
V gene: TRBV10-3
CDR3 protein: CAISDFSYEQYF
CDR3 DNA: TGTGCCATCAGTGATTTTAGCTACGAGCAGTACTTC

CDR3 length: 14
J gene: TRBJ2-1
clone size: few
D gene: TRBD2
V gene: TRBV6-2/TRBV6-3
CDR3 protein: CASSKTLADVEQFF
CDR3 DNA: TGTGCCAGCAGCAAGACCCTAGCGGACGTCGAGCAGTTCTTC

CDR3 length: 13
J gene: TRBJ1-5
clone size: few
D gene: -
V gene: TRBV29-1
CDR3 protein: CSVGVQPNQPQHF
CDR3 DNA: TGCAGCGTTGGCGTACAACCAAATCAGCCCCAGCATTTT

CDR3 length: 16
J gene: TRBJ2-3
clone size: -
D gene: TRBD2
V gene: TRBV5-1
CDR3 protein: CASSLELAGTADTQYF
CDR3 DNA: TGCGCCAGCAGCTTGGAACTAGCGGGTACGGCAGATACGCAGTATTTT

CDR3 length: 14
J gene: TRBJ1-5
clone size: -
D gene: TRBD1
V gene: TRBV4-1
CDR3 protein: CASSQGQGNQPQHF
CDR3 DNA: TGCGCCAGCAGCCAAGGACAGGGGAATCAGCCCCAGCATTTT

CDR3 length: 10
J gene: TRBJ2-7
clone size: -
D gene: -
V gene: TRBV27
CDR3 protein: CASGTYEQYF
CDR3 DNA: TGTGCCAGCGGAACCTACGAGCAGTACTTC

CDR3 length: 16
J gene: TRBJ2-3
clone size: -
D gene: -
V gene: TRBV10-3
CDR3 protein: CAISESLDPRGDTQYF
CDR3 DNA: TGTGCCATCAGTGAGTCGTTGGATCCCCGGGGAGATACGCAGTATTTT

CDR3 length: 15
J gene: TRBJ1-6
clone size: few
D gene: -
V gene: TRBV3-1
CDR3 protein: CASSQDAGINSPLHF
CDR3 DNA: TGTGCCAGCAGCCAAGATGCTGGGATTAATTCACCCCTCCACTTT

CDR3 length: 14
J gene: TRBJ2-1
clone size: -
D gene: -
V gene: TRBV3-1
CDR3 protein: CASSQVGQYNEQFF
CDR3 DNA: TGTGCCAGCAGCCAAGTAGGACAGTACAATGAGCAGTTCTTC

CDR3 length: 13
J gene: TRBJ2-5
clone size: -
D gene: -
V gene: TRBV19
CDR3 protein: CASSSLAQETQYF
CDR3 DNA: TGTGCCAGTAGCTCACTTGCTCAAGAGACCCAGTACTTC